This TCR beta chain comes out of a study of blood T cells in healthy people across ages. Whole-study results and caveats: Aged donors had fewer naive CD4+ cells and lower diversity than long-lived donors.

In each sample, at least 6.5 million PBMCs were isolated. This clonotype turned up a few times. What it binds is not known. The germline gives CDR1 MNHEY, CDR2 SVGAGI. With 2 bases clipped from V and 8 bases from J, the junction kept 7 bases outside the gene matches. The CDR3 has 15 amino acids. Combining a sample-barcoded 5' primer with a J-beta primer mix, a second PCR ran for about 7 to 11 cycles. The template-switch adaptor, which had 12 random nucleotides, put a tag on each cDNA molecule. TCRdb processed the 5' RACE reads anew with MiXCR; each CDR3 protein has one entry. The sample holds 1,300,000 or so distinct CDR3 sequences, 55% to 75% seen once.

The chain has TRBV6-5 and TRBJ2-1; the match to TRBD1 covers 9 bases. The sequence came from a man aged 18-30 years in good health. The sequencing input was blood. In nucleotides, the CDR3 is TGTGCCAGCAGTTACGGGACAGGGAGTTGGGATGAGCAGTTCTTC. Amino acid sequence: CASSYGTGSWDEQFF.